These T cell receptor beta chains were read from a single sample in a study of immune cell composition in non-small cell lung cancer. Produced via immunoSEQ multiplex PCR; TCRdb's table is partial and in-frame only. The sample includes about 5,200 clones, roughly 70% of them seen just once. Sequenced input: lung tumor tissue. These TCRs come from a human donor with non-small cell lung cancer. CDR3s include the opening cysteine and the closing phenylalanine or tryptophan. D genes are given only for firm matches. For some rows the clone size is stated as once, few or many, or as a class when expanded; others skip it.

D gene: .; J gene: TRBJ2-3; CDR3 length: 17; V gene: TRBV28; clone size: .; CDR3 DNA: TGTGCCAGCAGTCCCGCCCCTGGAGGGGCCAGCACAGATACGCAGTATTTT; CDR3 protein: CASSPAPGGASTDTQYF
D gene: TRBD1; J gene: TRBJ2-5; CDR3 length: 14; V gene: TRBV19; clone size: .; CDR3 DNA: TGTGCCAGCTCATTTACAGGGGGTTCGGAGACCCAGTACTTC; CDR3 protein: CASSFTGGSETQYF
D gene: TRBD1; J gene: TRBJ2-1; CDR3 length: 18; V gene: TRBV6-4; clone size: .; CDR3 DNA: TGTGCCAGCAGTGACTCGATAGTGACAGGGGGCGACCCCAATGAGCAGTTCTTC; CDR3 protein: CASSDSIVTGGDPNEQFF
D gene: .; J gene: TRBJ2-3; CDR3 length: 12; V gene: TRBV6-1; clone size: .; CDR3 DNA: TGTGCCAGCAGGGGCCCGGGGGATACGCAGTATTTT; CDR3 protein: CASRGPGDTQYF
D gene: TRBD1; J gene: TRBJ2-1; CDR3 length: 16; V gene: TRBV7-8; clone size: .; CDR3 DNA: TGTGCCAGCAGCTTAAAGGGACAGGGGTCCTACAATGAGCAGTTCTTC; CDR3 protein: CASSLKGQGSYNEQFF
D gene: .; J gene: TRBJ2-6; CDR3 length: 15; V gene: TRBV7-9; clone size: .; CDR3 DNA: TGTGCCAGCAGCCCACAGAACTCTGGGGCCAACGTCCTGACTTTC; CDR3 protein: CASSPQNSGANVLTF
D gene: .; J gene: TRBJ1-3; CDR3 length: 15; V gene: TRBV28; clone size: .; CDR3 DNA: TGTGCCAGCAGTTTATGGACAGACTCTGGAAACACCATATATTTT; CDR3 protein: CASSLWTDSGNTIYF
D gene: TRBD2; J gene: TRBJ2-3; CDR3 length: 16; V gene: TRBV4-2; clone size: .; CDR3 DNA: TGTGCCAGCAGCCAAGCGGATAGCGGGGGCGCAGATACGCAGTATTTT; CDR3 protein: CASSQADSGGADTQYF
D gene: TRBD1; J gene: TRBJ2-3; CDR3 length: 15; V gene: TRBV29-1; clone size: .; CDR3 DNA: TGCAGCGTTGAAAGAGGGGGCGAGACAGGGGATACGCAGTATTTT; CDR3 protein: CSVERGGETGDTQYF
D gene: .; J gene: TRBJ1-2; CDR3 length: 15; V gene: TRBV19; clone size: few; CDR3 DNA: TGTGCCAGTAGTGGGCCGGGACTCTTAAACTATGGCTACACCTTC; CDR3 protein: CASSGPGLLNYGYTF
D gene: .; J gene: TRBJ2-5; CDR3 length: 15; V gene: TRBV18; clone size: .; CDR3 DNA: TGTGCCAGCTCACCAGCGCCGCCGGGACAAGAGACCCAGTACTTC; CDR3 protein: CASSPAPPGQETQYF
D gene: TRBD1; J gene: TRBJ2-4; CDR3 length: 15; V gene: TRBV28; clone size: .; CDR3 DNA: TGTGCCAGCAGTTTAGCCGGGACAGGCAAAAACATTCAGTACTTC; CDR3 protein: CASSLAGTGKNIQYF
D gene: .; J gene: TRBJ2-7; CDR3 length: 16; V gene: TRBV10-3; clone size: large; CDR3 DNA: TGTGCCACGGCTGGGGCCGAACAGGCGCCGACCTACGAGCAGTACTTC; CDR3 protein: CATAGAEQAPTYEQYF
D gene: TRBD1; J gene: TRBJ1-4; CDR3 length: 16; V gene: TRBV6-1; clone size: .; CDR3 DNA: TGTGCCAGCAGTGAAGCGGCGACAGGGGTTAATGAAAAACTGTTTTTT; CDR3 protein: CASSEAATGVNEKLFF
D gene: .; J gene: TRBJ2-7; CDR3 length: 14; V gene: TRBV7-2; clone size: .; CDR3 DNA: TGTGCCAGCAGCTTGGAAAGACAGGTCTACGAGCAGTACTTC; CDR3 protein: CASSLERQVYEQYF
D gene: TRBD2; J gene: TRBJ2-1; CDR3 length: 14; V gene: TRBV5-8; clone size: .; CDR3 DNA: TGTGCCAGCATCCGCGGGAGCCAATACAATGAGCAGTTCTTC; CDR3 protein: CASIRGSQYNEQFF
D gene: .; J gene: TRBJ1-1; CDR3 length: 14; V gene: TRBV7-9; clone size: .; CDR3 DNA: TGTGCCAGCAGCTTAACTACAGGGAACACTGAAGCTTTCTTT; CDR3 protein: CASSLTTGNTEAFF
D gene: TRBD2; J gene: TRBJ2-5; CDR3 length: 15; V gene: TRBV7-8; clone size: .; CDR3 DNA: TGTGCCAGCAGTAAACAAAGCGGGAGTGACGAGACCCAGTACTTC; CDR3 protein: CASSKQSGSDETQYF
D gene: TRBD2; J gene: TRBJ2-1; CDR3 length: 14; V gene: TRBV7-2; clone size: .; CDR3 DNA: TGTGCCAGCAGACAAACTAGCGCTGACAATGAGCAGTTCTTC; CDR3 protein: CASRQTSADNEQFF
D gene: TRBD2; J gene: TRBJ2-1; CDR3 length: 15; V gene: TRBV7-2; clone size: .; CDR3 DNA: TGTGCCAGCAGCTTAACTAGCGGACCGTACAATGAGCAGTTCTTC; CDR3 protein: CASSLTSGPYNEQFF
D gene: TRBD1; J gene: TRBJ2-7; CDR3 length: 17; V gene: TRBV5-5; clone size: .; CDR3 DNA: TGTGCCAGCAGCTTGGACAGGTCGGGGACAGGGGGCTACGAGCAGTACTTC; CDR3 protein: CASSLDRSGTGGYEQYF
D gene: .; J gene: TRBJ2-5; CDR3 length: 13; V gene: TRBV5-6; clone size: .; CDR3 DNA: TGTGCCAGCAGCTTTATCTCTCGGGAGACCCAGTACTTC; CDR3 protein: CASSFISRETQYF
D gene: TRBD1; J gene: TRBJ1-2; CDR3 length: 15; V gene: TRBV19; clone size: .; CDR3 DNA: TGTGCCAGTAGTATTGTTCAGGGGGCGAACTATGGCTACACCTTC; CDR3 protein: CASSIVQGANYGYTF
D gene: TRBD1; J gene: TRBJ2-1; CDR3 length: 14; V gene: TRBV9; clone size: .; CDR3 DNA: TGTGCCAGCACCCCGGGACAGTCCTACAATGAGCAGTTCTTC; CDR3 protein: CASTPGQSYNEQFF
D gene: .; J gene: TRBJ1-2; CDR3 length: 20; V gene: TRBV2; clone size: few; CDR3 DNA: TGTGCCAGCAGTGTAGGGTCAAGGGGGTCCTCCAAGAATTCTAACTATGGCTACACCTTC; CDR3 protein: CASSVGSRGSSKNSNYGYTF
D gene: TRBD2; J gene: TRBJ2-7; CDR3 length: 14; V gene: TRBV19; clone size: .; CDR3 DNA: TGTGCCAGTAGGCGCTGGGCGGGAGTGGGCGAGCAGTACTTC; CDR3 protein: CASRRWAGVGEQYF
D gene: TRBD2; J gene: TRBJ2-3; CDR3 length: 16; V gene: TRBV2; clone size: .; CDR3 DNA: TGTGCCAGCAGGCCAAGCGCGAGCGGGAGAGCAGATACGCAGTATTTT; CDR3 protein: CASRPSASGRADTQYF
D gene: .; J gene: TRBJ2-3; CDR3 length: 14; V gene: TRBV10-3; clone size: .; CDR3 DNA: TGTGCCATCAGTGATAGTACGAGAACAGATACGCAGTATTTT; CDR3 protein: CAISDSTRTDTQYF
D gene: .; J gene: TRBJ2-7; CDR3 length: 14; V gene: TRBV27; clone size: .; CDR3 DNA: TGTGCCAGCTCCCCCAGGTGGGGAGCTGGGGAGCAGTACTTC; CDR3 protein: CASSPRWGAGEQYF
D gene: TRBD1; J gene: TRBJ1-4; CDR3 length: 15; V gene: TRBV5-6; clone size: .; CDR3 DNA: TGTGCCAGCAGCTCAGAGGGCAGGGGGGCTGAAAAACTGTTTTTT; CDR3 protein: CASSSEGRGAEKLFF
D gene: TRBD1; J gene: TRBJ1-1; CDR3 length: 16; V gene: TRBV28; clone size: .; CDR3 DNA: TGTGCCAGCAGTTTTCCACAGGGGGGATTTCGAACTGAAGCTTTCTTT; CDR3 protein: CASSFPQGGFRTEAFF
D gene: .; J gene: TRBJ2-1; CDR3 length: 15; V gene: TRBV6-5; clone size: .; CDR3 DNA: TGTGCCAGCAGTTACCCGGGACTTAGCGAGGATGAGCAGTTCTTC; CDR3 protein: CASSYPGLSEDEQFF
D gene: TRBD1; J gene: TRBJ1-1; CDR3 length: 15; V gene: TRBV5-1; clone size: .; CDR3 DNA: TGCGCCAGCAGCTCAAATCCGGGACAGGGTACTGAAGCTTTCTTT; CDR3 protein: CASSSNPGQGTEAFF
D gene: .; J gene: TRBJ2-1; CDR3 length: 16; V gene: TRBV7-8; clone size: .; CDR3 DNA: TGTGCCAGCAGCTATCAAGCTTCACTCCGTCACAATGAGCAGTTCTTC; CDR3 protein: CASSYQASLRHNEQFF
D gene: .; J gene: TRBJ1-2; CDR3 length: 15; V gene: TRBV4-3; clone size: .; CDR3 DNA: TGCGCCAGCAGCCAAGGGACAGCCCGGGTCTATGGCTACACCTTC; CDR3 protein: CASSQGTARVYGYTF
D gene: .; J gene: TRBJ2-7; CDR3 length: 14; V gene: TRBV7-8; clone size: once; CDR3 DNA: TGTGCCAGCAGCTTCTCGAGGCGGGACTACGAGCAGTACTTC; CDR3 protein: CASSFSRRDYEQYF
D gene: TRBD2; J gene: TRBJ2-1; CDR3 length: 14; V gene: TRBV6-5; clone size: .; CDR3 DNA: TGTGCCAGCAGCCTACTAGCGGGAGGGAGTGAGCAGTTCTTC; CDR3 protein: CASSLLAGGSEQFF
D gene: TRBD1; J gene: TRBJ1-3; CDR3 length: 15; V gene: TRBV7-9; clone size: .; CDR3 DNA: TGTGCCAGCAGCCGAGGTGGGACAGGGGGAAACACCATATATTTT; CDR3 protein: CASSRGGTGGNTIYF
D gene: TRBD1; J gene: TRBJ2-3; CDR3 length: 14; V gene: TRBV29-1; clone size: few; CDR3 DNA: TGCAGCGTCCTCACAGGGGGCCTCACAGATACGCAGTATTTT; CDR3 protein: CSVLTGGLTDTQYF
D gene: TRBD1; J gene: TRBJ1-6; CDR3 length: 16; V gene: TRBV27; clone size: once; CDR3 DNA: TGTGCCAGCAGACTAAAAACCGGGACAGGACATTCACCCCTCCACTTT; CDR3 protein: CASRLKTGTGHSPLHF
D gene: .; J gene: TRBJ1-2; CDR3 length: 15; V gene: TRBV18; clone size: .; CDR3 DNA: TGTGCCAGCTCACCACCGGGGGCAGGGAGCCTAGGCTACACCTTC; CDR3 protein: CASSPPGAGSLGYTF
D gene: .; J gene: TRBJ2-3; CDR3 length: 16; V gene: TRBV11-2; clone size: few; CDR3 DNA: TGTGCCAGCAGCTTAGCGACGCGGGGTGGGGTAGATACGCAGTATTTT; CDR3 protein: CASSLATRGGVDTQYF
D gene: .; J gene: TRBJ1-2; CDR3 length: 13; V gene: TRBV5-1; clone size: once; CDR3 DNA: TGCGCCAGCAGCTTGGCCTCAAACTCCGGCTACACCTTC; CDR3 protein: CASSLASNSGYTF
D gene: TRBD1; J gene: TRBJ1-1; CDR3 length: 15; V gene: TRBV11-2; clone size: .; CDR3 DNA: TGTGCCAGCAGCGAGGACAGGGGGTTGGACACTGAAGCTTTCTTT; CDR3 protein: CASSEDRGLDTEAFF
D gene: TRBD2; J gene: TRBJ2-1; CDR3 length: 15; V gene: TRBV27; clone size: .; CDR3 DNA: TGTGCCAGCAGTGTAGCGGGAGGCTCCTACAATGAGCAGTTCTTC; CDR3 protein: CASSVAGGSYNEQFF
D gene: .; J gene: TRBJ2-7; CDR3 length: 15; V gene: TRBV9; clone size: .; CDR3 DNA: TGTGCCAGCAGCCCGAGGGGCGGGGCATACTACGAGCAGTACTTC; CDR3 protein: CASSPRGGAYYEQYF
D gene: TRBD1; J gene: TRBJ1-2; CDR3 length: 12; V gene: TRBV10-3; clone size: once; CDR3 DNA: TGTGCCTCCCTAGGACAGGAACATGGCTACACCTTC; CDR3 protein: CASLGQEHGYTF
D gene: .; J gene: TRBJ1-2; CDR3 length: 14; V gene: TRBV2; clone size: once; CDR3 DNA: TGTGCCAGCAGGGGAGGGACTTCTTCCTGGGGCTACACCTTC; CDR3 protein: CASRGGTSSWGYTF
D gene: TRBD1; J gene: TRBJ2-7; CDR3 length: 14; V gene: TRBV27; clone size: .; CDR3 DNA: TGTGCCAGCAGTTTCGGACAGGGGCTGGACGAGCAGTACTTC; CDR3 protein: CASSFGQGLDEQYF
D gene: TRBD1; J gene: TRBJ2-7; CDR3 length: 17; V gene: TRBV4-1; clone size: .; CDR3 DNA: TGCGCCAGCAGCCAAGCCCCCCAGACAGGGGACTGCTACGAGCAGTACTTC; CDR3 protein: CASSQAPQTGDCYEQYF
D gene: TRBD2; J gene: TRBJ2-7; CDR3 length: 16; V gene: TRBV10-3; clone size: once; CDR3 DNA: TGTGCCACCGGGGAACCGCGGGAGGGCGGGTCCTACGAGCAGTACTTC; CDR3 protein: CATGEPREGGSYEQYF
D gene: TRBD2; J gene: TRBJ2-7; CDR3 length: 14; V gene: TRBV29-1; clone size: .; CDR3 DNA: TGCAGCGGACCACTACTAGCGGGAGTCGACGAGCAGTACTTC; CDR3 protein: CSGPLLAGVDEQYF
D gene: TRBD1; J gene: TRBJ1-2; CDR3 length: 13; V gene: TRBV28; clone size: .; CDR3 DNA: TGTGCCAGCAGCCTGGAGGGGGCGCCGGGCTACACCTTC; CDR3 protein: CASSLEGAPGYTF
D gene: .; J gene: TRBJ1-4; CDR3 length: 13; V gene: TRBV7-2; clone size: .; CDR3 DNA: TGTGCCAGCAGGGAGCTCCCGAATGAAAAACTGTTTTTT; CDR3 protein: CASRELPNEKLFF
D gene: TRBD2; J gene: TRBJ2-1; CDR3 length: 12; V gene: TRBV30; clone size: .; CDR3 DNA: TGTGCCAGTAGCGGGATCTACAATGAGCAGTTCTTC; CDR3 protein: CASSGIYNEQFF
D gene: .; J gene: TRBJ2-3; CDR3 length: 16; V gene: TRBV4-2; clone size: .; CDR3 DNA: TGTGCCAGCAGCCAAGATCGAACGAGCGGTGGAGATACGCAGTATTTT; CDR3 protein: CASSQDRTSGGDTQYF